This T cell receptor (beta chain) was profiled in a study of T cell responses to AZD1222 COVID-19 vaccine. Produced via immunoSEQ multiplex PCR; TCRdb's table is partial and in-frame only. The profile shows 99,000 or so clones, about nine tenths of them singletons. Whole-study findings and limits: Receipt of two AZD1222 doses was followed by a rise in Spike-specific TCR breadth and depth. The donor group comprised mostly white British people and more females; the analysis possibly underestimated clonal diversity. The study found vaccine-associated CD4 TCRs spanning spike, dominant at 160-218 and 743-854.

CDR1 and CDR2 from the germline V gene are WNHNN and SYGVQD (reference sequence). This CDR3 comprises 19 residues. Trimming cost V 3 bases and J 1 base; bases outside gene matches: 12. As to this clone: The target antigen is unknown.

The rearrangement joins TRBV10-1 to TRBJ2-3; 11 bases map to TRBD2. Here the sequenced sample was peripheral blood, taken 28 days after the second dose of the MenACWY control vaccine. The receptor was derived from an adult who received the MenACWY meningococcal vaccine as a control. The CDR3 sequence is CASSESTSGAPVGTDTQYF. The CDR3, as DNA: TGCGCCAGCAGTGAATCGACTAGCGGGGCCCCGGTAGGCACAGATACGCAGTATTTT.